This T cell receptor beta chain was captured in a study of radiotherapy plus CTLA-4 blockade in lung cancer (dated by TCRdb to the late 2010s). Regarding the research as a whole: Objective responses occurred in 18% of enrolled patients, and 25% to 40% achieved disease control.

Study-wide findings and limitations: After treatment with radiotherapy and ipilimumab, TCR clones that came from tumors expanded in the peripheral blood. The strongest predictors of response were reported to be early dynamic shifts in blood T cell clones along with a rise in serum interferon-beta following radiation.

The germline V end is reduced by 2 bases and the J end by 6 bases; junction bases left unmatched: 5. Looking up the germline V gene yields CDR1 SGHRS and CDR2 YFSETQ. Taken from cysteine to phenylalanine, the CDR3 has 15 residues. Here the CDR3 DNA is all that survives: 45 bases in frame from base 1. In regard to this clone: Its antigen is unknown. No base quality values were provided; no much bigger clone lies one nucleotide off.

Library preparation employed the immunoSEQ multiplex PCR assay. TCRdb's version of the immuneACCESS table is confined to in-frame rearrangements and falls short of the full clone set. An unresolved V gene accounts for under half of the shortfall where checked; the remainder is of unknown origin. In this sample the table shows 60,000 or so clones, about 80% of which occur a single time. In total, the top ten clones hold around 4.2% of the sample. Focal radiation therapy combined with CTLA-4 blockade (ipilimumab) was tested in patients with chemo-refractory metastatic non-small-cell lung cancer. This TCR derives from a human donor with non-small cell lung cancer who had a partial response to radiotherapy plus ipilimumab. This specimen was peripheral blood, taken from a patient treated with radiotherapy plus ipilimumab. The sequence joins TRBV5-1 to TRBJ1-6, with 7 middle bases fitting TRBD1. At the DNA level, the sequence is TGCGCCAGCAGCTTAGGGGGCAGAGGTAATTCACCCCTCCACTTT. This sequence encodes CASSLGGRGNSPLHF.